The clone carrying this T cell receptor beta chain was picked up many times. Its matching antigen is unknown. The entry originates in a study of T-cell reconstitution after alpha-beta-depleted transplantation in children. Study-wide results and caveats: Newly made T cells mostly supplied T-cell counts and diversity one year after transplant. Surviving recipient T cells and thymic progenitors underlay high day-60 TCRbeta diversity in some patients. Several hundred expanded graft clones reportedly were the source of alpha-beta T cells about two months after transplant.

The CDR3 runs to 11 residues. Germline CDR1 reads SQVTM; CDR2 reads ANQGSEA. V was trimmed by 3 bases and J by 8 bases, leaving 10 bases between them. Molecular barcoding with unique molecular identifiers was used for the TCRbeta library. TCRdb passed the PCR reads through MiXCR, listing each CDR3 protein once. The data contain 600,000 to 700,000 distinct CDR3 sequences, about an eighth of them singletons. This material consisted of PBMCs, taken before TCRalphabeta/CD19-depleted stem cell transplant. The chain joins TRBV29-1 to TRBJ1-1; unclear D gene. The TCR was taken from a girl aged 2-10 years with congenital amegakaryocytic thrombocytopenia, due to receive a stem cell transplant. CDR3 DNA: TGCAGCGTTGAGGTTGGGATAGAAGCTTTCTTT. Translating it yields CSVEVGIEAFF.